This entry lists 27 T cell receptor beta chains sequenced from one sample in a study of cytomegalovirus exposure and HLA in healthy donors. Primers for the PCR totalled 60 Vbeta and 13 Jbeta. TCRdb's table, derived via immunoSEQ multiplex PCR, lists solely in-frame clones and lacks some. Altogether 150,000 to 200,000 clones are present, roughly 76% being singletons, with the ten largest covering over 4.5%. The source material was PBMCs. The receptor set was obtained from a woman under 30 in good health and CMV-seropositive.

The CDR3 reads CASSESGTGSDEQYF. Here the CDR3 DNA reads TGTGCCAGCAGTGAAAGTGGGACAGGGTCCGACGAGCAGTACTTC. The rearrangement joins TRBV6-1 to TRBJ2-7; 9 bases map to TRBD1. J was trimmed by 5 bases and V by 2 bases; bases with no gene match: 7. This CDR3 has 15 amino acids. Germline loops: CDR1 MNHNS, CDR2 SASEGT.

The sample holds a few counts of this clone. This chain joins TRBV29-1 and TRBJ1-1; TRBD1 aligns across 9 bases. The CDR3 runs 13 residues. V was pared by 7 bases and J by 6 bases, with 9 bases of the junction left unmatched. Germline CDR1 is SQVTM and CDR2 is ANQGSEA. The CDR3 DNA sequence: TGCAGCGCCCCGGGACAGGGTATCGCTGAAGCTTTCTTT. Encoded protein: CSAPGQGIAEAFF.

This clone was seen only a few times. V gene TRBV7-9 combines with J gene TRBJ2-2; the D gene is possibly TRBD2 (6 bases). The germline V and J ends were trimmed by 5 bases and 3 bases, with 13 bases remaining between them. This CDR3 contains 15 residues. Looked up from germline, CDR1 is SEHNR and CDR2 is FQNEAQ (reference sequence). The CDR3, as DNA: TGTGCCAGCAGCCGCGGGACGTCGTACACCGGGGAGCTGTTTTTT. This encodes CASSRGTSYTGELFF.

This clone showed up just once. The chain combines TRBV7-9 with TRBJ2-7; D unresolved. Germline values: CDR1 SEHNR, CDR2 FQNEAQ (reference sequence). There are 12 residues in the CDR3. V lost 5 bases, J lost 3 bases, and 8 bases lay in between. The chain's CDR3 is CASSVSLYEQYF. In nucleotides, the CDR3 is TGTGCCAGCAGCGTGAGTCTCTACGAGCAGTACTTC.

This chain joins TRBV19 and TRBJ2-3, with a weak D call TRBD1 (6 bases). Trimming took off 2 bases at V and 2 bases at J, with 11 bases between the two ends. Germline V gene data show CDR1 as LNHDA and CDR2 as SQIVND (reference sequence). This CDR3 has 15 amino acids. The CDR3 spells CASSISRDNTDTQYF. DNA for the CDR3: TGTGCCAGTAGTATATCCCGGGACAACACAGATACGCAGTATTTT.

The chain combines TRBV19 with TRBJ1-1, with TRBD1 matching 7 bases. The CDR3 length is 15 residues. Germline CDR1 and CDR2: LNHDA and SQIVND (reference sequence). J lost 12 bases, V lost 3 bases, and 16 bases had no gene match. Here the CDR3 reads CASSIGGQERFGTFF. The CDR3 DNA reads TGTGCCAGTAGTATCGGTGGACAGGAGCGATTTGGTACTTTCTTT.

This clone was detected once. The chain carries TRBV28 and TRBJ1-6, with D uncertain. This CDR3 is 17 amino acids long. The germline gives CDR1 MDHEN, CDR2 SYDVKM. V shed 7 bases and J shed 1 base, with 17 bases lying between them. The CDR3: CASTHPGVRSYNSPLHF. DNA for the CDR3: TGTGCCAGCACCCACCCCGGGGTGAGGTCCTATAATTCACCCCTCCACTTT.

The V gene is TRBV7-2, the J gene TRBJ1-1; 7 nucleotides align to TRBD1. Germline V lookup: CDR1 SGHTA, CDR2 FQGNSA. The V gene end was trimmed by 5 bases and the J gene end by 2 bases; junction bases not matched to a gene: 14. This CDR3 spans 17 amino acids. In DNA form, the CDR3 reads TGTGCCAGCAGCCTACCCCAATTGACAGGGTCCAACACTGAAGCTTTCTTT. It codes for CASSLPQLTGSNTEAFF.

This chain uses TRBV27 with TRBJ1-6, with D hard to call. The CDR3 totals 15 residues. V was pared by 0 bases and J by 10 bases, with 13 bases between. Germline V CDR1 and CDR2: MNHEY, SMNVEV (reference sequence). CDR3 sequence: CASSLSPRRGSPLHF. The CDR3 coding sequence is TGTGCCAGCAGTTTATCGCCGCGGCGAGGATCACCCCTCCACTTT.

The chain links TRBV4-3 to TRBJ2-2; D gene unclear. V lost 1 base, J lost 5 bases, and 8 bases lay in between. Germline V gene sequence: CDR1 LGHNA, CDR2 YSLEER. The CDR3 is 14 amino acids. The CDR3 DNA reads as TGCGCCAGCAGCCAAGTCTGGGCTACCGGGGAGCTGTTTTTT. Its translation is CASSQVWATGELFF.

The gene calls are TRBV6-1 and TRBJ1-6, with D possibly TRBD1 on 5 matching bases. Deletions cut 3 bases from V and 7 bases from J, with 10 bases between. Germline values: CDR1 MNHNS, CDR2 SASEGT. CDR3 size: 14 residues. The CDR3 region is CASSDGQGNSPLHF. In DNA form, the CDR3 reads TGTGCCAGCAGTGATGGCCAGGGAAATTCACCCCTCCACTTT.

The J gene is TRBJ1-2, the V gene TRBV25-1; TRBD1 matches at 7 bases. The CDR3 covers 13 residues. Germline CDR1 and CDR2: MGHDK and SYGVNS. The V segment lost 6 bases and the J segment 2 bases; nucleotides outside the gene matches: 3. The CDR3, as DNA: TGTGCCAGCAGCCCGGACAGGAACTATGGCTACACCTTC. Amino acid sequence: CASSPDRNYGYTF.

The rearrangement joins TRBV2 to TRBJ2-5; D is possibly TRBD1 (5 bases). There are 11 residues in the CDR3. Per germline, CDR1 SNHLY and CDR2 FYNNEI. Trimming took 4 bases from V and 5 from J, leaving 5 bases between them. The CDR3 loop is CASSAGETQYF. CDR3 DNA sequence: TGTGCCAGCAGTGCAGGGGAGACCCAGTACTTC.

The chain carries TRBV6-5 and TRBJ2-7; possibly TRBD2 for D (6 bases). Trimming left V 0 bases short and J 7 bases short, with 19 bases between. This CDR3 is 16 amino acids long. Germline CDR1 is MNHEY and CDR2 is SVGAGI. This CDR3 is CASSYSTSGAGWEQYF. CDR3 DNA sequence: TGTGCCAGCAGTTACTCAACTTCGGGAGCCGGATGGGAGCAGTACTTC.

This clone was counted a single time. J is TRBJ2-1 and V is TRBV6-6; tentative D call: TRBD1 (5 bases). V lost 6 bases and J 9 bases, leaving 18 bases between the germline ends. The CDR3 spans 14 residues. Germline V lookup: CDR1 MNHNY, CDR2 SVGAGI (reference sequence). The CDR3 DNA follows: TGTGCCAGCAGCCTACTGGACATCACCGCTGAGCAGTTCTTC. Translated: CASSLLDITAEQFF.

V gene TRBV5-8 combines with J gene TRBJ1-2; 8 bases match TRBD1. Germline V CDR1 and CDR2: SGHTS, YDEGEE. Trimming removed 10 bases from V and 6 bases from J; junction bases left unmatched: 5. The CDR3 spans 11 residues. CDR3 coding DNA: TGTGCCGCGCAGACAGGGGATGGCTACACCTTC. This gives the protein CAAQTGDGYTF.

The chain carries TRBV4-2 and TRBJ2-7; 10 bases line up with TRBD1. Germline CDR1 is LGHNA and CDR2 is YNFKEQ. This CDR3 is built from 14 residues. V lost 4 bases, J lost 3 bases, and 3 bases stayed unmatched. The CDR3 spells CASSPRTGGYEQYF. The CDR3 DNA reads TGTGCCAGCAGCCCTCGGACAGGGGGCTACGAGCAGTACTTC.

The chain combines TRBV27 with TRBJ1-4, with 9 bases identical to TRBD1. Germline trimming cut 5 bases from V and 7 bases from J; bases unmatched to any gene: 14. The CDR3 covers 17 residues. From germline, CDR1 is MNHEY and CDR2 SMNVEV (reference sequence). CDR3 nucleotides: TGTGCCAGCAGTCCCGGGACAGGGTGGGGCGGGAGTGAAAAACTGTTTTTT. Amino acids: CASSPGTGWGGSEKLFF.

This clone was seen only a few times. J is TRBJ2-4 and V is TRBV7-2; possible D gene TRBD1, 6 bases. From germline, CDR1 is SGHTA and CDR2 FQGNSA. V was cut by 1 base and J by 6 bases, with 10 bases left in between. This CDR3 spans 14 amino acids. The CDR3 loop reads CASSLDRALNIQYF. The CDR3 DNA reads TGTGCCAGCAGCTTAGACAGGGCTTTAAACATTCAGTACTTC.

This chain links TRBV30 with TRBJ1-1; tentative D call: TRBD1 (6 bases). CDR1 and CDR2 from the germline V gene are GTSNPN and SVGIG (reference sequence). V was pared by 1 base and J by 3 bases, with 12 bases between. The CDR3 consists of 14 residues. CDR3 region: CAWSGHRAYTEAFF. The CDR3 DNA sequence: TGTGCCTGGAGTGGACACAGGGCTTACACTGAAGCTTTCTTT.

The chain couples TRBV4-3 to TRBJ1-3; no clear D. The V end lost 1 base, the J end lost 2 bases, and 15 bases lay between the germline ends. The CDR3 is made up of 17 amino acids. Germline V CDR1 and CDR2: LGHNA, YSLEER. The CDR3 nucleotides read TGCGCCAGCAGCCAAGGCCGCGTCGGGGTAGCTGGAAACACCATATATTTT. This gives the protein CASSQGRVGVAGNTIYF.

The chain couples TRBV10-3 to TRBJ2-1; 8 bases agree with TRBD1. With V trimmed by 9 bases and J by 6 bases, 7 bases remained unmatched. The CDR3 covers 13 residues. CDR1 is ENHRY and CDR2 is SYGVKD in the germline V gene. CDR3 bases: TGTGCCATTTGGACAGGGCTCACCAATGAGCAGTTCTTC. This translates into CAIWTGLTNEQFF.

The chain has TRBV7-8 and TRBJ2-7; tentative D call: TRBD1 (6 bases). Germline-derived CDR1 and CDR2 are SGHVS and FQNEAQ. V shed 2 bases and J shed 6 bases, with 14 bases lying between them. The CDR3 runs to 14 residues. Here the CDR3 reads CASSLYLRRGEQYF. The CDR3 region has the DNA TGTGCCAGCAGCTTATATCTCCGCAGGGGCGAGCAGTACTTC.

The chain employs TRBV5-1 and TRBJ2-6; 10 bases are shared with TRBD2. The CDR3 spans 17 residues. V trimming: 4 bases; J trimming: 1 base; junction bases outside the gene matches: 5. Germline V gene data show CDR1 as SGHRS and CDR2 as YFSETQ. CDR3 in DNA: TGCGCCAGCAGCCCCCTAGCGGGGGCGTCTGGGGCCAACGTCCTGACTTTC. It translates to CASSPLAGASGANVLTF.

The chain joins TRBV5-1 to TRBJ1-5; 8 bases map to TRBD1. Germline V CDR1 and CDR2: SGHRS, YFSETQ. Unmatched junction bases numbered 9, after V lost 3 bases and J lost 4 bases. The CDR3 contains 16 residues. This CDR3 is CASSSGPQGANQPQHF. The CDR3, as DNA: TGCGCCAGCAGCTCAGGCCCGCAGGGGGCTAATCAGCCCCAGCATTTT. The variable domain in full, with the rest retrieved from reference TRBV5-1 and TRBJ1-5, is KAGVTQTPRYLIKTRGQQVTLSCSPISGHRSVSWYQQTPGQGLQFLFEYFSETQRNKGNFPGRFSGRQFSNSRSEMNVSTLELGDSALYLCASSSGPQGANQPQHFGDGTRLSIL.

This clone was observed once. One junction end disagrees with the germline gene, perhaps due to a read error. The DNA of the CDR3 is TGTGCCAGCAGCCAAGAGGGACAGGGTCAGGCCAATGGAGACCAAGAGACCCATTACTTC. The encoded protein is CASSQEGQGQANGDQETHYF. J is TRBJ2-5 and V is TRBV4-2; 9 bases agree with TRBD1. Germline V gives CDR1 LGHNA, CDR2 YNFKEQ. This CDR3 comprises 20 residues.

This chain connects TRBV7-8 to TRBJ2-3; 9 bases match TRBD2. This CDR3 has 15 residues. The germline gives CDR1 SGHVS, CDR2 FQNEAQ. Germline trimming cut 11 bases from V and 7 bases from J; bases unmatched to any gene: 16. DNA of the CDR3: TGTGCCGGACAGGTCGGGAGGCGGGGGGGCCATACGCAGTATTTT. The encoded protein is CAGQVGRRGGHTQYF.